This TCR beta chain originates from a study of T cells in Graves' hyperthyroidism and ophthalmopathy. Germline assignment: CDR1 ENHRY and CDR2 SYGVKD. V lost 8 bases to trimming and J lost 0 bases, with 15 bases between them. The CDR3 contains 15 residues. This clonotype was found once. A much larger clonotype is one base distant, so this may be a read error. Amplified TCR beta CDR3 regions came from RNA transcripts. When the TCR CDR3 underwent first-round RT-PCR, the HTBI primer set was used. TCRdb processed the multiplex PCR reads anew with MiXCR; each CDR3 protein has one entry. The table shows some 620,000 distinct CDR3 sequences, with 15% to 20% occurring only once. Clinical symptoms, serum thyroxine and TRAb, thyroid ultrasound and orbital computed tomography were used for the diagnoses.

The chain recombines TRBV10-3 with TRBJ2-3; D gene ambiguous. The sequenced material came from blood. The receptor was isolated from a woman in her thirties with Graves' hyperthyroidism. The CDR3 reads CAIGKTETSTDTQYF. DNA of the CDR3: TGTGCCATCGGTAAGACCGAAACTAGCACAGATACGCAGTATTTT.